Sequencing of this T cell receptor (beta chain) was carried out in a study of human T cells and chemical hapten exposure. Study background: Upper inner arm skin measuring around 2 cm by around 2 cm received 2% DPC for sensitization. Patients had diphenylcyclopropenone applied to the scalp weekly throughout the roughly 25-week study. A mostly female patient group had alopecia areata, totalis or universalis.

TCRdb reanalysed the RACE reads using MiXCR and keeps one entry per CDR3 protein. The top ten clones hold approximately 6.7% of a sample with 180,000 or so distinct CDR3 sequences, about a fifth of them seen once. The time point: patch test 1, 2 weeks after DPC sensitization. Described treatment: therapeutic diphenylcyclopropenone sensitization with weekly scalp DPC. The CDR3 totals 17 residues. The clonotype comes from a woman aged 50 to 60 with alopecia areata. Some clones in this sample may be carry-over from other donors' samples. The J gene is TRBJ1-5, the V gene TRBV21-1; the D call of TRBD1 is as the table states it, not checked on the DNA. TRBV21-1 is a pseudogene segment. Specimen: whole blood, collected in connection with sensitization to the hapten diphenylcyclopropenone (DPC). CDR3 in DNA: TGTGCCAGCAGCACCAGGGGCGCGGATTCTAGCAATCAGCCCCAGCATTTT. Residues: CASSTRGADSSNQPQHF.